The 7 T cell receptor beta chains below all came from one sample that was sequenced in a study of cytomegalovirus exposure and HLA in healthy donors. Primers included in the PCR were 60 Vbeta and 13 Jbeta primers. Clones were read by immunoSEQ multiplex PCR, and TCRdb kept only the in-frame ones, dropping some. Counted here are about 210,000 clones, roughly 73% occurring once; the ten biggest clones make up approximately 0.47%. Sequenced: PBMCs. The receptors stem from a boy aged 5 to 17 in good health and CMV-seronegative.

This clone has only one observation. The chain is built from TRBV7-2 and TRBJ2-2, with D possibly being TRBD1 (6 bases). The V gene's germline CDR1 is SGHTA and CDR2 FQGNSA. V dropped 4 bases and J dropped 7 bases, with 13 bases sitting between them. The CDR3 spans 14 residues. This chain's CDR3 is CASSSSGQYGELFF. In DNA, the CDR3 is TGTGCCAGCAGCTCCTCCGGACAGTACGGGGAGCTGTTTTTT.

The chain joins TRBV9 to TRBJ1-6; D gene uncertain. The V end lost 3 bases, the J end lost 9 bases, and 16 bases lay between the germline ends. The CDR3 consists of 15 residues. Germline V CDR1 and CDR2: SGDLS, YYNGEE. The CDR3 here is CASSATYSVGSPLHF. In nucleotides, the CDR3 is TGTGCCAGCAGCGCTACCTACAGTGTCGGTTCACCCCTCCACTTT.

CDR3 in DNA: TGTGCCAGCAGCGTAGGTACGGGTTCCAGCACAGATACGCAGTATTTT. This sequence encodes CASSVGTGSSTDTQYF. V is TRBV9 and J is TRBJ2-3, with unresolved D. Deletions cut 0 bases from V and 0 bases from J, with 11 bases between. The V gene's germline CDR1 is SGDLS and CDR2 YYNGEE. The CDR3 is 16 amino acids. The whole variable domain, remainder taken from reference TRBV9 and TRBJ2-3, is DSGVTQTPKHLITATGQRVTLRCSPRSGDLSVYWYQQSLDQGLQFLIQYYNGEERAKGNILERFSAQQFPDLHSELNLSSLELGDSALYFCASSVGTGSSTDTQYFGPGTRLTVL.

This clone showed up just once. This chain connects TRBV7-8 to TRBJ1-4; TRBD1 matches 7 bases. Germline V lookup: CDR1 SGHVS, CDR2 FQNEAQ. Losses at the gene ends were 7 bases for V and 5 bases for J; bases not matched to a gene: 10. The length of the CDR3 is 15 residues. CDR3 sequence: CASTAVTGRNEKLFF. CDR3 nucleotides: TGTGCCAGCACCGCTGTGACAGGGCGGAATGAAAAACTGTTTTTT.

The chain recombines TRBV10-2 with TRBJ2-2, with a possible D match to TRBD1 (6 bases). Germline V gene data show CDR1 as WSHSY and CDR2 as SAAADI. This CDR3 contains 14 residues. V was clipped by 6 bases and J by 0 bases, with 8 bases between them. This chain's CDR3 is CASRDSPNTGELFF. The CDR3 region has the DNA TGCGCCAGCAGGGACAGCCCGAACACCGGGGAGCTGTTTTTT.

The V gene is TRBV15, the J gene TRBJ1-2, with D possibly TRBD1 on 5 matching bases. Trimming took 0 bases from V and 0 from J, leaving 14 bases between them. The CDR3 has 17 residues. From germline, CDR1 is LNHNV and CDR2 YYDKDF (reference sequence). The CDR3 protein is CATSRDPRRGSNYGYTF. In DNA form, the CDR3 reads TGTGCCACCAGCAGAGACCCGAGAAGGGGTTCTAACTATGGCTACACCTTC.

This clone was detected only a few times. The chain links TRBV5-1 to TRBJ1-1; D may be TRBD1 (5 bases). From germline, CDR1 is SGHRS and CDR2 YFSETQ. CDR3 length equals 14 residues. V was shortened by 0 bases and J by 1 base, with 7 bases between the two germline ends. The CDR3 DNA reads TGCGCCAGCAGCTTGGCGGGGGAGAACACTGAAGCTTTCTTT. Translation: CASSLAGENTEAFF.